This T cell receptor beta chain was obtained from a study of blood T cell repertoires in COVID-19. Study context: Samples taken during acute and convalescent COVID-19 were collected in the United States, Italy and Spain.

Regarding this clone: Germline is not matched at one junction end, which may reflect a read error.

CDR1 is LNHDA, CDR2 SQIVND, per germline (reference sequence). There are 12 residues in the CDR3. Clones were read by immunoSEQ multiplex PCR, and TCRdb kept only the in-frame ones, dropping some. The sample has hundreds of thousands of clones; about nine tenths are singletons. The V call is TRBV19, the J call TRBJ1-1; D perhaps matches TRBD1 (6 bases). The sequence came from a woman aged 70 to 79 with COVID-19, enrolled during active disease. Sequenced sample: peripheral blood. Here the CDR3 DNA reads TGTGCCAGTAACACAGGGAACAATGAAGCTTTCTTT. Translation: CASNTGNNEAFF.